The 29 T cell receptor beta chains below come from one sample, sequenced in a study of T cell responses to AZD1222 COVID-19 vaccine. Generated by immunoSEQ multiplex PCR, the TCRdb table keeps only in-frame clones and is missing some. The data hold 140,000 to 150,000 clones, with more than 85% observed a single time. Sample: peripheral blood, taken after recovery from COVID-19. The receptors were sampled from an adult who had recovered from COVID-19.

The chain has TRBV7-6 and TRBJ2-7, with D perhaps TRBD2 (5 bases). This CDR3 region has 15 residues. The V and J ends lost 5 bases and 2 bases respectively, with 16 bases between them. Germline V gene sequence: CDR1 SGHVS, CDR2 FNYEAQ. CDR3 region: CASSSDSDSTYEQYF. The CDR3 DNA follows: TGTGCCAGCAGCAGTGACTCGGACTCGACCTACGAGCAGTACTTC. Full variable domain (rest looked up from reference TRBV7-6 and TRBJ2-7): GAGVSQSPRYKVTKRGQDVALRCDPISGHVSLYWYRQALGQGPEFLTYFNYEAQQDKSGLPNDRFSAERPEGSISTLTIQRTEQRDSAMYRCASSSDSDSTYEQYFGPGTRLTVT.

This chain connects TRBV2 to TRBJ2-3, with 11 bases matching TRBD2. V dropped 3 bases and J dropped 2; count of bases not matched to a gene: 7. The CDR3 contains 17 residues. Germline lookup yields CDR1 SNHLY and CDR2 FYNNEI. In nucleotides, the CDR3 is TGTGCCAGCAGTGACCAGAGACTAGCGGGAATCACAGATACGCAGTATTTT. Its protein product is CASSDQRLAGITDTQYF.

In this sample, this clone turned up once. DNA for the CDR3: TGTGCCAGCAGCTCCTCGAGTAGCGGGAGGTCGTTGCGCGAGCAGTACTTC. This sequence encodes CASSSSSSGRSLREQYF. The chain carries TRBV5-6 and TRBJ2-7; 10 bases are a match to TRBD2. The germline gives CDR1 SGHDT, CDR2 YYEEEE. The CDR3 totals 17 residues. V was clipped by 3 bases and J by 6 bases; unmatched bases: 15.

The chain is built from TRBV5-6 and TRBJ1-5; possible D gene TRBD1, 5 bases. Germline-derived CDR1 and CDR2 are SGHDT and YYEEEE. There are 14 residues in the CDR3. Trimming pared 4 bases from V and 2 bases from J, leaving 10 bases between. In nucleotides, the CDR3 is TGTGCCAGCAGCCTCATAGGGGGCAATCAGCCCCAGCATTTT. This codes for CASSLIGGNQPQHF.

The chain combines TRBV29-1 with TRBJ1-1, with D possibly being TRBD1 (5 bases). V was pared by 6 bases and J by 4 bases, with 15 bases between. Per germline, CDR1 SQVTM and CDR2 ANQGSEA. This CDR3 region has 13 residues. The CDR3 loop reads CSVMEGRTTEAFF. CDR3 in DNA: TGCAGCGTGATGGAGGGGAGGACCACTGAAGCTTTCTTT. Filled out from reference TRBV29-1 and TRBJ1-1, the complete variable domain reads SAVISQKPSRDICQRGTSLTIQCQVDSQVTMMFWYRQQPGQSLTLIATANQGSEATYESGFVIDKFPISRPNLTFSTLTVSNMSPEDSSIYLCSVMEGRTTEAFFGQGTRLTVV.

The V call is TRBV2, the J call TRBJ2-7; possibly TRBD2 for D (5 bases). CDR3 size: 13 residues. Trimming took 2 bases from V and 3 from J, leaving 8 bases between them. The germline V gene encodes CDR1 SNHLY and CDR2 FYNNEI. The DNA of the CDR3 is TGTGCCAGCAGTGAACAGACTATCTACGAGCAGTACTTC. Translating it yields CASSEQTIYEQYF.

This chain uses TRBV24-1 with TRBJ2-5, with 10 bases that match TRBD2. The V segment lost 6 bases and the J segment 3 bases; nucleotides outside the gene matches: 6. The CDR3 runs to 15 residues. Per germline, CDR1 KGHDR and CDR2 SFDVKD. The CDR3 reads CATSTPTSGKETQYF. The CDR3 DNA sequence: TGTGCCACCAGTACGCCAACTAGCGGGAAAGAGACCCAGTACTTC.

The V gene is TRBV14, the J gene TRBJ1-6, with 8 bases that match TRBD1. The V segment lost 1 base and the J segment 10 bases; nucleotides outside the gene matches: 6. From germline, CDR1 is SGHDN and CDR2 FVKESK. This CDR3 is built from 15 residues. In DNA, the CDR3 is TGTGCCAGCAGCCAAGCAACAGGGGGAGGGTCACCCCTCCACTTT. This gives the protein CASSQATGGGSPLHF. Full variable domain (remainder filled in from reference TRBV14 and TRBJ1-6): EAGVTQFPSHSVIEKGQTVTLRCDPISGHDNLYWYRRVMGKEIKFLLHFVKESKQDESGMPNNRFLAERTGGTYSTLKVQPAELEDSGVYFCASSQATGGGSPLHFGNGTRLTVT.

CDR3 nucleotides: TGTGCCAGCAGCGATCAGAAGACCTCTGGAAACACCATATATTTT. Its protein product is CASSDQKTSGNTIYF. The gene calls are TRBV6-5 and TRBJ1-3; unclear D gene. Germline V CDR1 and CDR2: MNHEY, SVGAGI. This CDR3 comprises 15 residues. Between the trimmed V and J ends, which lost 6 bases and 0 bases, there was a span of 12 bases.

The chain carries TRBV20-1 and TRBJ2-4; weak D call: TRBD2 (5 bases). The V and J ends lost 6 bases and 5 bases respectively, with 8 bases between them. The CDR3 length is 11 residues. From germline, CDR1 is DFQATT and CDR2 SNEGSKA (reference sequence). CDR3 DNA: TGCAGTGCCAACGGGGAAAACATTCAGTACTTC. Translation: CSANGENIQYF.

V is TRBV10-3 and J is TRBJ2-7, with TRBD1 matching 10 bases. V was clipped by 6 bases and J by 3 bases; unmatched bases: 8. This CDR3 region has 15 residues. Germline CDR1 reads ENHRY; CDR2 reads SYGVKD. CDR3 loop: CAISLLDRGDYEQYF. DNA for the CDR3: TGTGCCATCAGCCTTCTGGACAGGGGGGACTACGAGCAGTACTTC.

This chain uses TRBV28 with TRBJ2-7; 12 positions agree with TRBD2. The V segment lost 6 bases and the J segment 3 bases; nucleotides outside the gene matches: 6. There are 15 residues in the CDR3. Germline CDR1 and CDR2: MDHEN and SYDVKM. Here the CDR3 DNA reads TGTGCCAGCAGCCTCCTGACTAGCGGGAGCTACGAGCAGTACTTC. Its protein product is CASSLLTSGSYEQYF.

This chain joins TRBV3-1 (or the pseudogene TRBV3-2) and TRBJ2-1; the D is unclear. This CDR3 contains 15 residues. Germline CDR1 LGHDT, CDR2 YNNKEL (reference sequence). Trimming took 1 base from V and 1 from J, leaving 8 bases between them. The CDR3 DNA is TGTGCCAGCAGCCAAGTGCGACCTTCCTACAATGAGCAGTTCTTC. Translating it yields CASSQVRPSYNEQFF.

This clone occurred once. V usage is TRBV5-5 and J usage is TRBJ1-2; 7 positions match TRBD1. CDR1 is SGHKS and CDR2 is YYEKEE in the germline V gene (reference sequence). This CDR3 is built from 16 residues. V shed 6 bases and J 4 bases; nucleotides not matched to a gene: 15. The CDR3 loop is CASKTFGDGQVYGYTF. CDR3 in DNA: TGTGCCAGCAAAACTTTTGGGGACGGACAGGTCTATGGCTACACCTTC.

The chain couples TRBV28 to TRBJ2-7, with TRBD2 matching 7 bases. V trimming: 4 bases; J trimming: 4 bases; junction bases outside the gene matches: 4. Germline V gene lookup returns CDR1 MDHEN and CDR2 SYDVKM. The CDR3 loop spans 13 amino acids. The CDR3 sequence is CASSWSGKYEQYF. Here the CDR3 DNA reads TGTGCCAGCAGTTGGAGCGGGAAGTACGAGCAGTACTTC.

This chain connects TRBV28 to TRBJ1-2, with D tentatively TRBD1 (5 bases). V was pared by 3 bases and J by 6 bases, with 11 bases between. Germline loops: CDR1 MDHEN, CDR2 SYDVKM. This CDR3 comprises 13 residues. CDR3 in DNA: TGTGCCAGCAGTTTTTGGGGCGCGAATGGCTACACCTTC. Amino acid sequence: CASSFWGANGYTF.

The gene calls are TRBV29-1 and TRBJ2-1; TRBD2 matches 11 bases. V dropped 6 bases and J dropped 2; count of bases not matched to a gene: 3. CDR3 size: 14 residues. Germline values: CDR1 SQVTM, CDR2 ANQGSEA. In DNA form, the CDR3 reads TGCAGCGTCCTGACTAGCGGGACCTACAATGAGCAGTTCTTC. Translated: CSVLTSGTYNEQFF.

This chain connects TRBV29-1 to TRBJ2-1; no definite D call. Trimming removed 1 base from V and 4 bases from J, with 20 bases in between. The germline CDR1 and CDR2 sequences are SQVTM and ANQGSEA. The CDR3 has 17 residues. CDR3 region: CSVEVKGPSRRYNEQFF. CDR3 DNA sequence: TGCAGCGTTGAAGTAAAAGGCCCCTCTAGGCGGTACAATGAGCAGTTCTTC.

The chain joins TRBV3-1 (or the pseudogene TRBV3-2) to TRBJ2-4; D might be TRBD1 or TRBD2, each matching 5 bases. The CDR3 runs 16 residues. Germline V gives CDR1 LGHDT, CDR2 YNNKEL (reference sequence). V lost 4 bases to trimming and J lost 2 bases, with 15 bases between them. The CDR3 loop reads CASSLSDWGTKNIQYF. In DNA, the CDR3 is TGTGCCAGCAGCCTGTCGGACTGGGGGACCAAAAACATTCAGTACTTC.

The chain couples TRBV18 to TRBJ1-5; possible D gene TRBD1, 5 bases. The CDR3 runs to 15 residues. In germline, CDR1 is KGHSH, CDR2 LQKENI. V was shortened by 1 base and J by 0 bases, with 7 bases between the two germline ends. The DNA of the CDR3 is TGTGCCAGCTCACCACAGGGGTATAGCAATCAGCCCCAGCATTTT. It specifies CASSPQGYSNQPQHF.

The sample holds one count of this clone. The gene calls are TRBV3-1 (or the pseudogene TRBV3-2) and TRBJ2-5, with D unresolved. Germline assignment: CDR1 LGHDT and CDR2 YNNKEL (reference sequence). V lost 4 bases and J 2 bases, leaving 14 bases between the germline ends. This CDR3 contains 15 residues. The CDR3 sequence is CASSPPRSLQETQYF. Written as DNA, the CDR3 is TGTGCCAGCAGCCCTCCTAGGTCCTTACAAGAGACCCAGTACTTC.

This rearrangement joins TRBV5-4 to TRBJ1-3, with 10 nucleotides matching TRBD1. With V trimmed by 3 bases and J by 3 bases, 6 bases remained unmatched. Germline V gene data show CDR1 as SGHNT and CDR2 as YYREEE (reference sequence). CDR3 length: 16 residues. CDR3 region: CASSYPTGGFGNTIYF. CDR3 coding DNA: TGTGCCAGCAGCTACCCGACAGGGGGCTTTGGAAACACCATATATTTT.

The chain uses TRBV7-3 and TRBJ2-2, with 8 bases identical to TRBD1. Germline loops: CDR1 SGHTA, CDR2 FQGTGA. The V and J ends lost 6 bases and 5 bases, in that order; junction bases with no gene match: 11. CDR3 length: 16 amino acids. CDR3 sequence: CASRKPGQGGTGELFF. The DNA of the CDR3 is TGTGCCAGCAGGAAGCCTGGACAGGGAGGAACCGGGGAGCTGTTTTTT.

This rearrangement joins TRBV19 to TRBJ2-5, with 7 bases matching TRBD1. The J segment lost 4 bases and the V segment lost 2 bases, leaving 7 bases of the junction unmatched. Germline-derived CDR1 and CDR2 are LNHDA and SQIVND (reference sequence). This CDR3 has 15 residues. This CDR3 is CASSISRQGAETQYF. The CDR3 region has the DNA TGTGCCAGTAGTATATCCCGACAGGGTGCAGAGACCCAGTACTTC.

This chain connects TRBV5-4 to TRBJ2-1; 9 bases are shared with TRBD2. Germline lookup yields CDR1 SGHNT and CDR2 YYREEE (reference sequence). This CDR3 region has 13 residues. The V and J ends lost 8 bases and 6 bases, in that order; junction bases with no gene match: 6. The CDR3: CARGLAGSNEQFF. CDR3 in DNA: TGTGCCAGGGGGCTAGCGGGGTCCAATGAGCAGTTCTTC. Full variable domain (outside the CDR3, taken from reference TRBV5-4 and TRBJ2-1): ETGVTQSPTHLIKTRGQQVTLRCSSQSGHNTVSWYQQALGQGPQFIFQYYREEENGRGNFPPRFSGLQFPNYSSELNVNALELDDSALYLCARGLAGSNEQFFGPGTRLTVL.

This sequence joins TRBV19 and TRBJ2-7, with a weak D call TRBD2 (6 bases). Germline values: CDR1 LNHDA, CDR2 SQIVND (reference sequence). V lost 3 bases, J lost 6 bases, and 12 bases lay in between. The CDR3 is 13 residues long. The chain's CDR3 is CASSMGLGGEQYF. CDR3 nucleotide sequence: TGTGCCAGTAGTATGGGGCTGGGAGGCGAGCAGTACTTC.

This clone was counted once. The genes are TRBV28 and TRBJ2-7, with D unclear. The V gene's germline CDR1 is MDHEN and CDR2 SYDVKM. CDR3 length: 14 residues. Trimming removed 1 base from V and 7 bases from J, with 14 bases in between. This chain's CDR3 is CASSLSWVAEEQYF. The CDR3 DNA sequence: TGTGCCAGCAGTTTATCGTGGGTTGCTGAAGAGCAGTACTTC.

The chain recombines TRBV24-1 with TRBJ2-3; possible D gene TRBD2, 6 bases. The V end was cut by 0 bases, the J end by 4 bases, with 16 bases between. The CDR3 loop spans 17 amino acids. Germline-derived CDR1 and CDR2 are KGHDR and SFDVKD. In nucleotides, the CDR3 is TGTGCCACCAGTGATTTGCAAATAGGAGGGAAGGCAGATACGCAGTATTTT. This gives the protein CATSDLQIGGKADTQYF.

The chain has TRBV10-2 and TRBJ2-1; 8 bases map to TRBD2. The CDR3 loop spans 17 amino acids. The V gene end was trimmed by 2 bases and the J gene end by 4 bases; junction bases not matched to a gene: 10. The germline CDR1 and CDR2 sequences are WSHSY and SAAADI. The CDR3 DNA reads TGCGCCAGCAGTGAGACCCTACTAGCGGACGAATACAATGAGCAGTTCTTC. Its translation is CASSETLLADEYNEQFF.